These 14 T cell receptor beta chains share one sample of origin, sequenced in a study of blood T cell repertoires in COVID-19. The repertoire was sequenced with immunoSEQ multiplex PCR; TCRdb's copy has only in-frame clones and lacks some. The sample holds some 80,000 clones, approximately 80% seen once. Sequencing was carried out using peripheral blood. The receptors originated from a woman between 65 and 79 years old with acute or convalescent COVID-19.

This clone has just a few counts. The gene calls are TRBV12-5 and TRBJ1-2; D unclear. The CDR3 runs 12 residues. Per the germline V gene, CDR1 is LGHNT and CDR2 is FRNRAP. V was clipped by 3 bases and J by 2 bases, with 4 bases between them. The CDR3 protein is CASGLLNYGYTF. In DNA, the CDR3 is TGTGCTAGTGGTTTACTCAACTATGGCTACACCTTC.

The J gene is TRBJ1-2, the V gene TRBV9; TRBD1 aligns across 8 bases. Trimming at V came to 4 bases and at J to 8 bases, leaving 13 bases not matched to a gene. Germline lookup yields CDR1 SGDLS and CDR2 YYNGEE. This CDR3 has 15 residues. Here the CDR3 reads CASSPGQGAGGGYTF. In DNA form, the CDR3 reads TGTGCCAGCAGCCCCGGCCAGGGGGCCGGGGGGGGCTACACCTTC.

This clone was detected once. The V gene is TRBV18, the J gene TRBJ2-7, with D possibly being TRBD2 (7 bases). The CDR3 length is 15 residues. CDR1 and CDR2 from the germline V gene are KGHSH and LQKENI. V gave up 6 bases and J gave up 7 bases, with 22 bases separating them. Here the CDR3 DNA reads TGTGCCAGCTCTATTTACAGGGCGGGAGTCGAGGAGCAGTACTTC. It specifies CASSIYRAGVEEQYF.

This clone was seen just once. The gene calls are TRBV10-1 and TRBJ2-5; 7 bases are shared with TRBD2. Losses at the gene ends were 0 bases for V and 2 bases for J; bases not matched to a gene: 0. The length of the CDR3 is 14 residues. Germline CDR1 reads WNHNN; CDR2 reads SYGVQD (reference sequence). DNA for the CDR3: TGCGCCAGCAGTGAGTCCGGGGGGCAAGAGACCCAGTACTTC. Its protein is CASSESGGQETQYF.

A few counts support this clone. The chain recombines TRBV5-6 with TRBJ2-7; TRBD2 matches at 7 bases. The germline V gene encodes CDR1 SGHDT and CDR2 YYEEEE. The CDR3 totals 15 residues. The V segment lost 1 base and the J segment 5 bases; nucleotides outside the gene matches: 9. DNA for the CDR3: TGTGCCAGCAGCTTGTACTCGGGGGGTTGGGACGAGCAGTACTTC. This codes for CASSLYSGGWDEQYF.

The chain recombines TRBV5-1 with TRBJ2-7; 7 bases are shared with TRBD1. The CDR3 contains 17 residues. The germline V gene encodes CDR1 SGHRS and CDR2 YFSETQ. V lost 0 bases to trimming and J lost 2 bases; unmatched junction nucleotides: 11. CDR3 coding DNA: TGCGCCAGCAGCTTGGTTATGGTACAGGGGTCAACCTACGAGCAGTACTTC. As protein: CASSLVMVQGSTYEQYF. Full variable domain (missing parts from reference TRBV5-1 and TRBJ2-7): KAGVTQTPRYLIKTRGQQVTLSCSPISGHRSVSWYQQTPGQGLQFLFEYFSETQRNKGNFPGRFSGRQFSNSRSEMNVSTLELGDSALYLCASSLVMVQGSTYEQYFGPGTRLTVT.

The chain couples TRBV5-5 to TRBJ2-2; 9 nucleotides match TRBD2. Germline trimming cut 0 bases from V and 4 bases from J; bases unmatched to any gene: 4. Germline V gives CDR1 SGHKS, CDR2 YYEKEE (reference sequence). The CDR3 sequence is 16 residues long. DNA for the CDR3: TGTGCCAGCAGCTTGGTAGCGGGAGTGGGCACCGGGGAGCTGTTTTTT. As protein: CASSLVAGVGTGELFF.

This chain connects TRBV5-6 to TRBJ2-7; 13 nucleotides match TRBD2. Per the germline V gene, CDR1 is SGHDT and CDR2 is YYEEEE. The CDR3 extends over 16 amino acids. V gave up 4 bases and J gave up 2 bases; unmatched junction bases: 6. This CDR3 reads CASSETSGRSTYEQYF. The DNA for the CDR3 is TGTGCCAGCAGCGAGACTAGCGGGAGGTCAACCTACGAGCAGTACTTC.

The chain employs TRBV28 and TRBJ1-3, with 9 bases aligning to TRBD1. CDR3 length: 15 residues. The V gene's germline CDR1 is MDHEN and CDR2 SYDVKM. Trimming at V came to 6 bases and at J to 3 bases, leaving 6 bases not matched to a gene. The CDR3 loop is CASSIQGASGNTIYF. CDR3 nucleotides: TGTGCCAGCAGCATACAGGGGGCAAGTGGAAACACCATATATTTT.

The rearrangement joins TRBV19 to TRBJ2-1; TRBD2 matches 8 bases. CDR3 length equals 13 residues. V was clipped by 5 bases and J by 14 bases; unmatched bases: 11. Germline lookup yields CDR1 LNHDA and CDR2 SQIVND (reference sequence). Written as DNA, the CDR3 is TGTGCCAGTAGTTCGGGAGGGCCAGTGGGGAAGTTCTTC. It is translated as CASSSGGPVGKFF. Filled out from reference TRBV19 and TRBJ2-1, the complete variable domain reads DGGITQSPKYLFRKEGQNVTLSCEQNLNHDAMYWYRQDPGQGLRLIYYSQIVNDFQKGDIAEGYSVSREKKESFPLTVTSAQKNPTAFYLCASSSGGPVGKFFGPGTRLTVL.

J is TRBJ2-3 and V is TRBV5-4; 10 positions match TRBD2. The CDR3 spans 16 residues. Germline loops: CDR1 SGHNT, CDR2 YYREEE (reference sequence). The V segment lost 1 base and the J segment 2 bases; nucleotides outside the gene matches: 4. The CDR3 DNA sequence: TGTGCCAGCAGCTTGTGGGGACTAGCGTCCACAGATACGCAGTATTTT. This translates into CASSLWGLASTDTQYF.

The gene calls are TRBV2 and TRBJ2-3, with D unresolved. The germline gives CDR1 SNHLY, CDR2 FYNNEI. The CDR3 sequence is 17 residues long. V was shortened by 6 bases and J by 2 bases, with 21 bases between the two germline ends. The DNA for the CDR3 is TGTGCCAGCAGACCCAACAGCAGTTTCCTTATCACAGATACGCAGTATTTT. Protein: CASRPNSSFLITDTQYF.

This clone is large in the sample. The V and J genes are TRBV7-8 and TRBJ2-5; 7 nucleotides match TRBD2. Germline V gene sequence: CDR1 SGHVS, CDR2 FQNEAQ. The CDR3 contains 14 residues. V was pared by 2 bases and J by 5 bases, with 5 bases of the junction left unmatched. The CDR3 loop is CASSLPTGGETQYF. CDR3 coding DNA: TGTGCCAGCAGCTTACCTACGGGAGGCGAGACCCAGTACTTC.

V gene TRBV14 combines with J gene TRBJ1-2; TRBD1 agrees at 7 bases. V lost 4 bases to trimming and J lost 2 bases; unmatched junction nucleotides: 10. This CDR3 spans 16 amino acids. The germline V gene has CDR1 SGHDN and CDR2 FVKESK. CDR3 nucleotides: TGTGCCAGCAGCCTAAGGGGGCCGCTATCAAACTATGGCTACACCTTC. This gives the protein CASSLRGPLSNYGYTF.